This paragraph reports one T cell receptor (beta chain). There is no known antigen for this receptor. The sample holds no much larger clone one base away, and base qualities are not on file. The trial excluded patients who had a history of autoimmune disease or were on systemic immunosuppression. Peripheral blood for TCR sequencing was drawn from every dose cohort at baseline, at cycle 4 day 1 and at cycle 7 day 1. The samples were drawn from a first-in-human, open-label, multicenter phase I dose-escalation trial of ivuxolimab. Adults with locally advanced or metastatic melanoma, renal cell, hepatocellular, or head and neck squamous cell carcinoma were enrolled in the trial. Before TCR sequencing, CD4+ T cells and CD8+ T cells were sorted from peripheral blood as separate populations. The record originates from a study of OX40 agonist ivuxolimab in advanced cancers. Notes on the research overall: Ivuxolimab, which targeted the costimulatory receptor OX40 (CD134), was an agonistic, fully human IgG2 monoclonal antibody. Intravenous ivuxolimab was administered to patients every 2 weeks at six dose levels: 0.01, 0.1, 0.3, 1.5, 3 and 10 mg/kg. Among the roughly 54 dose-escalation patients, about 20 had hepatocellular carcinoma, approximately 15 melanoma, 9 renal cell carcinoma and 9 head and neck cancer. In the dose-escalation cohort, 75% to 90% of patients were male, and the mean age was 60 years with a range of roughly 20 to 79. Prior anti-PD-1, anti-PD-L1 or anti-CTLA-4 therapy was permitted, and checkpoint inhibitors had been received by roughly two fifths of dose-escalation patients. Partial responses were achieved by three dose-escalation patients, of whom one had hepatocellular carcinoma and two had cutaneous melanoma. The purpose of peripheral TCRbeta sequencing was to test whether ivuxolimab changed TCR sequence diversity and led to clonal T-cell expansion. The paper describes the monotherapy dose-escalation part (N of about 57 patients) of the phase I trial of ivuxolimab.

Study-level results and caveats: In the 0.1-3.0 mg/kg groups, partial responders had among the lowest normalized peripheral clonal expansion, particularly in CD8+ T cells. At doses from 0.1 to 3.0 mg/kg, clonal expansion was seen in both CD4+ and CD8+ blood T cells between baseline and week 6. After ivuxolimab, CD8+ T cells had more expanded clones than CD4+ T cells on average. Low levels of normalized T-cell clonal expansion were also seen in some patients who did not respond. The antigen specificity of the peripheral T cells that underwent clonal expansion was not determined.

The germline V gene (reference sequence) gives CDR1 as SGHNT and CDR2 as YYREEE. Taken from cysteine to phenylalanine, the CDR3 has 17 residues. This entry keeps only the CDR3 DNA: 51 bases, framed from base 1. From V the trimming removes 1 base and from J it removes 7 bases, while the gene matches leave 7 bases of the junction unaccounted for. Genomic DNA was isolated from the sorted cells so that the TCRbeta CDR3 region could be sequenced. The immunoSEQ Assay was used for sequencing of TCRbeta CDR3 regions. TCRdb mirrors the immuneACCESS table, restricted to in-frame sequences. Some clones are absent from its copies; in checked studies, under half trace to an unresolved V gene, and the reason for the others is unknown. The table for this sample lists about 94,000 clones; 80% to 90% of them were counted only once. Under 0.35% of the sample belongs to the ten largest clones.

Sequences were derived from CD4+ or CD8+ T cells sorted from blood, sampled in a trial of the OX40 agonist ivuxolimab. The chain joins TRBV5-4 to TRBJ2-2, with 13 central nucleotides matching TRBD2. The source is an adult with an advanced solid tumor such as melanoma, head and neck, liver or kidney cancer. The CDR3: CASSLRLAGGLNGELFF. The DNA sequence is TGTGCCAGCAGCTTGAGACTAGCGGGGGGCCTTAACGGGGAGCTGTTTTTT.